This section outlines one T cell receptor beta chain sequence together with its context. Its cognate antigen is unknown. Time point specified: week 23, last vaccination. The vaccine gave 300 ug of a 20-mer mutant IDH1 peptide subcutaneously per dose. Clones were sequenced by immunoSEQ multiplex PCR, and TCRdb holds only the in-frame ones, with some missing. The sample holds more than 55,000 clones; roughly 81% are singletons and the top ten take approximately 7.6%. Germline V gene lookup returns CDR1 LNHDA and CDR2 SQIVND (reference sequence). The CDR3 runs to 13 residues. The ends were cut back, 7 bases at V and 6 bases at J, with 16 bases in the middle. The sample belongs to a study of a mutant IDH1 vaccine in newly diagnosed glioma. Study information: Vaccination of patients was performed eight times, in weeks 1, 3, 5, 7, 11, 15, 19 and 23. Earlier treatment was radiotherapy, temozolomide, or both, with most getting both. Males made up roughly 60% and females about 38% of treated patients, whose mean age was roughly 40 years. Vaccination was launched 4-6 weeks after radiotherapy alone, or with temozolomide cycles.

The receptor's source is a woman between 40 and 55 years old with glioma. Some clones in this sample may be carry-over from other donors' samples. The rearrangement joins TRBV19 to TRBJ2-7; the D gene is possibly TRBD1 (5 bases). The sample consisted of PBMCs, taken from a glioma patient whose treatment included an IDH1 peptide vaccine. CDR3 loop: CASTGRAFGEQYF. CDR3 nucleotides: TGTGCCAGTACAGGCAGGGCGTTCGGCGAGCAGTACTTC.